This T cell receptor beta chain was recorded in a study of blood T cell repertoires in COVID-19. Study in general: Samples of COVID-19 (acute and convalescent) were obtained from the United States, Italy and Spain.

Repertoires were generated with immunoSEQ multiplex PCR, while TCRdb's copy carries only in-frame clones and drops some. The sample holds fewer than 400,000 clones; approximately 85% are singletons and the top ten take over 2%. The cohort comprised adults aged roughly 18 to 90 years residing in some 24 US areas. J gave up 6 bases and V 3 bases, and 12 bases lay outside the gene matches. The CDR3 consists of 16 residues. The chain is built from TRBV5-3 and TRBJ1-2, with TRBD1 matching 9 bases. TRBV5-3 is an ORF; its function is uncertain. The specimen was PBMCs or T cells enriched from blood (not recorded which). The TCR sequence derives from a man aged 25-45 years who had recovered from COVID-19. This chain's CDR3 is CARSCHPQGAGDGYTF. The CDR3 region has the DNA TGTGCCAGAAGCTGCCACCCACAGGGGGCGGGTGATGGCTACACCTTC.